What follows describes a single T cell receptor beta chain. Methods used by the authors: Amplification with reference gene primers provided the estimates of nucleated cell counts. TCRdb's table, derived via immunoSEQ multiplex PCR, lists solely in-frame clones and lacks some. The V and J calls and the clone size are those of that table, but D and trimming were determined from the DNA. The sample has under 20,000 clones; roughly 87% are singletons. The record originates from a study of blood T cell repertoires in COVID-19. In the study overall: Acute and convalescent COVID-19 specimens originated in the United States, Italy and Spain. T cells, B-cell-depleted T cells, or PBMCs provided the cDNA or gDNA that served as material.

The length of the CDR3 is 16 residues. V was clipped by 3 bases and J by 5 bases; unmatched bases: 11. CDR1 KGHSH and CDR2 LQKENI come from the germline V gene. What was sequenced was peripheral blood. The V and J genes are TRBV18 and TRBJ1-2; TRBD1 matches at 8 bases. The TCR was taken from a man in his sixties with active COVID-19. As DNA, the CDR3 is TGTGCCAGCTCACCGGTCCAGGGGGCCGCCTTGTATGGCTACACCTTC. It specifies CASSPVQGAALYGYTF.